This paragraph reports one TCR beta chain. This specimen comes from a study of blood T cell repertoires in COVID-19. Study as a whole: T cells, B-cell-depleted T cells, or PBMCs supplied cDNA or gDNA.

Per the study methods: Nucleated cell number was recorded as an estimate derived from reference gene primer amplification. Sequenced by immunoSEQ multiplex PCR; TCRdb stores in-frame clones only, minus some. That table is the source of V, J and clone size, and D and trimming were worked out from the DNA. The sample records 190,000 or so clones, just under 90% being singletons. The CDR3 covers 15 residues. The V call is TRBV21-1, the J call TRBJ1-3. TRBV21-1 is termed a pseudogene. The specimen was peripheral blood. The sequence derives from a woman between 18 and 29 years old who had recovered from COVID-19. The CDR3 sequence: CASSKALNAGNTIYF. The CDR3 bases are TGTGCCAGCAGCAAAGCACTGAATGCTGGAAACACCATATATTTT.